This T cell receptor beta chain is drawn from a study of T cell responses to AZD1222 COVID-19 vaccine. Whole-study results and caveats: Reports indicate that nearly half of spike-specific TCRs are directed at unmutated variant regions. A mostly white British donor set with more females was recruited, and clonal diversity was possibly underestimated.

Note on this clone: Its antigen is not known.

TCRdb's copy holds only in-frame clones and misses some; the assay was immunoSEQ multiplex PCR. Of about 120,000 clones in the sample, roughly 93% were seen once. CDR3 length equals 15 residues. Trimming left V 0 bases short and J 7 bases short, with 13 bases between. The V gene's germline CDR1 is SGHRS and CDR2 YFSETQ. Sequencing used peripheral blood, obtained on day 0 of AZD1222 vaccination. The receptor comes from an adult in good health. This chain joins TRBV5-1 and TRBJ2-2; possibly TRBD1 for D (6 bases). The CDR3 DNA reads TGCGCCAGCAGCTTGGACAGGGTAGTTCTCGGGGAGCTGTTTTTT. Its protein is CASSLDRVVLGELFF.